This T cell receptor beta chain was identified during a study of identical twins. Notes on the study in general: In cord blood, abundant beta clonotypes had fewer insertions; memory showed no trend. Twins' excess sharing was less marked for out-of-frame beta sequences. Zero-insertion analyses could be partly confounded by invariant MAIT and iNKT cells. Out-of-frame alpha sequences shared between twins exhibited an excess of low generation probability.

Trimming left V 0 bases short and J 0 bases short, with 12 bases between. The CDR3 consists of 17 residues. Germline loops: CDR1 SGHAT, CDR2 FQNNGV. TCRdb ran MiXCR on the 5' RACE reads and lists one entry per CDR3 protein. The data hold about 200,000 distinct CDR3 sequences, with roughly 10% observed a single time. A word on this clonotype: Antigen: not known. This may be a read error: a much more frequent sequence differs by one nucleotide.

The sequenced sample consisted of memory T cells sorted from blood. This sequence was found in a man aged 45-65 years in good health. The chain links TRBV11-2 to TRBJ2-1; D is ambiguous. CDR3 amino acids: CASSLELGLSSYNEQFF. The CDR3 DNA is TGTGCCAGCAGCTTAGAGTTGGGATTAAGCTCCTACAATGAGCAGTTCTTC.